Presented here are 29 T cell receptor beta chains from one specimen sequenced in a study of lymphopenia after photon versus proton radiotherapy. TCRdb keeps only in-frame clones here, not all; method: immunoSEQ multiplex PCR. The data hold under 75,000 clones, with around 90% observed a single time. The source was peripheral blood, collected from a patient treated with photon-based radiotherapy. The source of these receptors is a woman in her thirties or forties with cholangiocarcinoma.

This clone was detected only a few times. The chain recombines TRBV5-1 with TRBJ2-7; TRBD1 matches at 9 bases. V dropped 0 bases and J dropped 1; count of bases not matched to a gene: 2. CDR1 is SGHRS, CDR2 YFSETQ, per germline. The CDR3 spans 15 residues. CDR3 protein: CASSLGGTGSYEQYF. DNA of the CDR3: TGCGCCAGCAGCTTGGGCGGGACAGGGTCCTACGAGCAGTACTTC.

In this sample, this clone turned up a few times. CDR3 nucleotides: TGTGCCAGCAGTCCGGACGGGAACACTGAAGCTTTCTTT. Its translation is CASSPDGNTEAFF. The V call is TRBV27, the J call TRBJ1-1; D is unclear. CDR1 MNHEY and CDR2 SMNVEV come from the germline V gene (reference sequence). The V gene lost 5 bases and the J gene lost 1 base, with 8 bases spanning the gap. This CDR3 region has 13 residues.

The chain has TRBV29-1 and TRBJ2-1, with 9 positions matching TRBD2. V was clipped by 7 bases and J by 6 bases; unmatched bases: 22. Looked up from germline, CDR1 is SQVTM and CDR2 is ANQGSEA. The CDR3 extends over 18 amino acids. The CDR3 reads CSALAGTSSGRGGNEQFF. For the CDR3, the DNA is TGCAGCGCCCTAGCCGGGACTAGCTCCGGAAGGGGTGGCAATGAGCAGTTCTTC.

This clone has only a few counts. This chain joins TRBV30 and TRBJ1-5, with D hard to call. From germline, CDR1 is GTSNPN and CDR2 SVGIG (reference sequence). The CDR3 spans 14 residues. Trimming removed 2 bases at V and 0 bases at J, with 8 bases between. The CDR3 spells CAWSKADSNQPQHF. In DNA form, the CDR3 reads TGTGCCTGGAGTAAGGCAGATAGCAATCAGCCCCAGCATTTT.

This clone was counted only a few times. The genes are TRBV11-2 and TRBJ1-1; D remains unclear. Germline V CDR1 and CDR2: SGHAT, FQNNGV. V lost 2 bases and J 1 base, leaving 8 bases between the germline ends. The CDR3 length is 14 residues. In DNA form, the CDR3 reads TGTGCCAGCAGCTTATATAAGGGGAACACTGAAGCTTTCTTT. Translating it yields CASSLYKGNTEAFF.

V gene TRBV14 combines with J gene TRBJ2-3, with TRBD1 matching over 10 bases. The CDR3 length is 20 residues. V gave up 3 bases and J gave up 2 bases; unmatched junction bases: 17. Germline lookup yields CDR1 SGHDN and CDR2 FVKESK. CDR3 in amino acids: CASSQRPVGTGAPSTDTQYF. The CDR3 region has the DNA TGTGCCAGCAGCCAGCGTCCCGTGGGGACAGGGGCTCCCTCCACAGATACGCAGTATTTT.

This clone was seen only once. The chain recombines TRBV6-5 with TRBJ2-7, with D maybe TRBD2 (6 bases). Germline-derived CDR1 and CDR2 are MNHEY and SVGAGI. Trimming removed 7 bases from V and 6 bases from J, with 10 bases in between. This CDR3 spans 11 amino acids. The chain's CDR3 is CASISGGEQYF. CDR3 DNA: TGTGCCAGCATATCCGGGGGCGAGCAGTACTTC.

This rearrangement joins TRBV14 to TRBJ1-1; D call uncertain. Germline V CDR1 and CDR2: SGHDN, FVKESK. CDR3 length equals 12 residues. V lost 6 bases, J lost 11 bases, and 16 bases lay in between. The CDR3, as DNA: TGTGCCAGCAGTCCGACCTCTCATTGGGCTTTCTTT. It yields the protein CASSPTSHWAFF.

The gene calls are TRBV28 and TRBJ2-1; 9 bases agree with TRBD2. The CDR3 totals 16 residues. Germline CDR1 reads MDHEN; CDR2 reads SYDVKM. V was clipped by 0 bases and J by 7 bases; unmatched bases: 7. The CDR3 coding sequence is TGTGCCAGCAGTTTATGGGCTAGCGGGAATGATAATGAGCAGTTCTTC. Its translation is CASSLWASGNDNEQFF. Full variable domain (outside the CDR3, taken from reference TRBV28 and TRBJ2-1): DVKVTQSSRYLVKRTGEKVFLECVQDMDHENMFWYRQDPGLGLRLIYFSYDVKMKEKGDIPEGYSVSREKKERFSLILESASTNQTSMYLCASSLWASGNDNEQFFGPGTRLTVL.

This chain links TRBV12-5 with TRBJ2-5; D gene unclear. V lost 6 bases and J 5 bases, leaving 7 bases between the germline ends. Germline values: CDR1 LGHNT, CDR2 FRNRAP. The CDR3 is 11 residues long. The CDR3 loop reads CASGIGETQYF. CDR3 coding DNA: TGTGCTAGTGGCATAGGGGAGACCCAGTACTTC.

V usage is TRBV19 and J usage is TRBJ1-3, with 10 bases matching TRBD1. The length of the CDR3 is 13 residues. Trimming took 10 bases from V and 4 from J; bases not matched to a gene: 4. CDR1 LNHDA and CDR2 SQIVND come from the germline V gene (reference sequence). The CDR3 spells CATRQGAGNTIYF. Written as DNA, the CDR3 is TGTGCCACTAGACAGGGGGCAGGAAACACCATATATTTT. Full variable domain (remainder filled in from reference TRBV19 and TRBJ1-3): DGGITQSPKYLFRKEGQNVTLSCEQNLNHDAMYWYRQDPGQGLRLIYYSQIVNDFQKGDIAEGYSVSREKKESFPLTVTSAQKNPTAFYLCATRQGAGNTIYFGEGSWLTVV.

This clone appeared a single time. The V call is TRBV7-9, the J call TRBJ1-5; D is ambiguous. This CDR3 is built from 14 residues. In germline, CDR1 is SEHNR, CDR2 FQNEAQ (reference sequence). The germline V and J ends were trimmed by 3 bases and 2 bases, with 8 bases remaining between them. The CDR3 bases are TGTGCCAGCAGCTTGGGGTGGGGCAATCAGCCCCAGCATTTT. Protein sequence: CASSLGWGNQPQHF.

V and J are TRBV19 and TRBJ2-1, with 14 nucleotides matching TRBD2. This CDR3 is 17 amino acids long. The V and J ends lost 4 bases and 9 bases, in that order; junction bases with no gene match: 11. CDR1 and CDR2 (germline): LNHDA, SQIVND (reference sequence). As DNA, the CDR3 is TGTGCCAGTAGTACCCCGATAGGGACTAGCGGGAGCGGTGAGCAGTTCTTC. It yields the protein CASSTPIGTSGSGEQFF.

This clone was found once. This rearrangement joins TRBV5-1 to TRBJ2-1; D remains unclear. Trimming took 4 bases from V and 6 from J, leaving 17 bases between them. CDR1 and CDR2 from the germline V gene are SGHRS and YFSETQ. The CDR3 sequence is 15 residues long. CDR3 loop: CASSPGQNSPNEQFF. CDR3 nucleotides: TGCGCCAGCAGCCCCGGCCAAAACAGTCCCAATGAGCAGTTCTTC.

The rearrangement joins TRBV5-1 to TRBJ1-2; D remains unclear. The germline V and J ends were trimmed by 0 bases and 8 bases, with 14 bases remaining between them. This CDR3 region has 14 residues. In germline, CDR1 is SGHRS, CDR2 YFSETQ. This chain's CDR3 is CASSLDPASGGYTF. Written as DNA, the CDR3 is TGCGCCAGCAGCTTGGATCCGGCAAGCGGGGGCTACACCTTC.

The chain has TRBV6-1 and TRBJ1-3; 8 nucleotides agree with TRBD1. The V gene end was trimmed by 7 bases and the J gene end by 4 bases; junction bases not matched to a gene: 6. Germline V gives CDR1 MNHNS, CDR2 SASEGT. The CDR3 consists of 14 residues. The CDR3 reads CASNPGGGGNTIYF. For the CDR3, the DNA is TGTGCCAGCAACCCAGGGGGCGGCGGAAACACCATATATTTT.

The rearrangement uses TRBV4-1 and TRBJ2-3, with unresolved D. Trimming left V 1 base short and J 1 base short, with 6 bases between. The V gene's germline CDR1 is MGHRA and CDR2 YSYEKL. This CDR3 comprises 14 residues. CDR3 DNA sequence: TGCGCCAGCAGCCAAGGTTACGGCACAGATACGCAGTATTTT. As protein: CASSQGYGTDTQYF.

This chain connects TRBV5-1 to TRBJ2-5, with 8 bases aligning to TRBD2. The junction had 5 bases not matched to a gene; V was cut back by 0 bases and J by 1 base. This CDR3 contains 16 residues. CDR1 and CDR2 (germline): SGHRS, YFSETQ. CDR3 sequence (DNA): TGCGCCAGCAGCTTGGCCGTCGCGGGGGGCCAAGAGACCCAGTACTTC. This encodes CASSLAVAGGQETQYF. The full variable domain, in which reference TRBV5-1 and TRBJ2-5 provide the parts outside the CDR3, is KAGVTQTPRYLIKTRGQQVTLSCSPISGHRSVSWYQQTPGQGLQFLFEYFSETQRNKGNFPGRFSGRQFSNSRSEMNVSTLELGDSALYLCASSLAVAGGQETQYFGPGTRLLVL.

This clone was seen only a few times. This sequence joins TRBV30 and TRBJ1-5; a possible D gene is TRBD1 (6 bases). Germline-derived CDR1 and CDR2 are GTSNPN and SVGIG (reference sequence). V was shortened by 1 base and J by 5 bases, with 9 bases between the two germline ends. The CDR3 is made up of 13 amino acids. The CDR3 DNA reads TGTGCCTGGAGTGCAGGGGTCCATCAGCCCCAGCATTTT. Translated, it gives CAWSAGVHQPQHF.

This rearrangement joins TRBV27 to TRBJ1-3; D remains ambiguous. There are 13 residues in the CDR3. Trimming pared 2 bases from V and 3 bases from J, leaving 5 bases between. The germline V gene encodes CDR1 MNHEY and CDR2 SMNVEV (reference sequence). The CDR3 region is CASSLNHGNTIYF. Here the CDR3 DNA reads TGTGCCAGCAGTTTAAACCATGGAAACACCATATATTTT.

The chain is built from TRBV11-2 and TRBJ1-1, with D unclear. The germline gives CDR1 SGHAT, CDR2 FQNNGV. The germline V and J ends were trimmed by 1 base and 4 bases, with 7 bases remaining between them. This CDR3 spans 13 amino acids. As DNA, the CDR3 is TGTGCCAGCAGCTTAGTCGGTCGCACTGAAGCTTTCTTT. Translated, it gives CASSLVGRTEAFF.

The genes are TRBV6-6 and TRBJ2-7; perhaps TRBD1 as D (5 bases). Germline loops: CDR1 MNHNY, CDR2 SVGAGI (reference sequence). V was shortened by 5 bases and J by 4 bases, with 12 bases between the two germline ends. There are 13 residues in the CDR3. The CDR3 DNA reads TGTGCCAGCAGTACTACCGGACATTACGAGCAGTACTTC. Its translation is CASSTTGHYEQYF.

Here the CDR3 reads CASARSDTTDTQYF. The CDR3 nucleotides read TGTGCCAGCGCCAGAAGTGACACGACAGATACGCAGTATTTT. This chain connects TRBV11-2 to TRBJ2-3; D unresolved. The germline V gene encodes CDR1 SGHAT and CDR2 FQNNGV. This CDR3 has 14 amino acids. V shed 8 bases and J shed 3 bases, with 15 bases lying between them.

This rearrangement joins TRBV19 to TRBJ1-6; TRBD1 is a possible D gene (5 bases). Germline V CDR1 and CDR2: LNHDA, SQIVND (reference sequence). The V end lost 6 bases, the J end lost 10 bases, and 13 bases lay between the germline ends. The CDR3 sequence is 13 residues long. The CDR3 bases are TGTGCCAGTAGACCCGGCGGGGGATCACCCCTCCACTTT. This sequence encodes CASRPGGGSPLHF.

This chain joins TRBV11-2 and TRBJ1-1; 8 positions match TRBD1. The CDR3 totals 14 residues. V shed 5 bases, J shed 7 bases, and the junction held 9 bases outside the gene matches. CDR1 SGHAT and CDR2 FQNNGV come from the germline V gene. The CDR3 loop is CASSPAGTGVEAFF. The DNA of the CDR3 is TGTGCCAGCAGCCCAGCTGGGACAGGAGTTGAAGCTTTCTTT. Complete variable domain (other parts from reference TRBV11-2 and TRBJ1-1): EAGVAQSPRYKIIEKRQSVAFWCNPISGHATLYWYQQILGQGPKLLIQFQNNGVVDDSQLPKDRFSAERLKGVDSTLKIQPAKLEDSAVYLCASSPAGTGVEAFFGQGTRLTVV.

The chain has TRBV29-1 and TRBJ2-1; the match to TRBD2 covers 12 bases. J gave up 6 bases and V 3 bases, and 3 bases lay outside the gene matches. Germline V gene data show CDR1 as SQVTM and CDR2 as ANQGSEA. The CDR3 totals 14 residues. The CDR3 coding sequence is TGCAGCGTTGAGGCTAGCGGGAGGGTCAATGAGCAGTTCTTC. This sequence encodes CSVEASGRVNEQFF.

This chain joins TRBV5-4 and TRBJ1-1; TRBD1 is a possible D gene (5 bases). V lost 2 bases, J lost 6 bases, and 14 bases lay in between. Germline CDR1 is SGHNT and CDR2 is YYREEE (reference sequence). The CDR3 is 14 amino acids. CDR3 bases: TGTGCCAGCAGCTTTGATGGGGGAAAGGCTGAAGCTTTCTTT. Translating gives CASSFDGGKAEAFF.

CDR3 sequence: CASSLGDRWSTEAFF. The CDR3 DNA reads as TGTGCCAGCAGCTTAGGGGACAGGTGGTCCACTGAAGCTTTCTTT. The genes are TRBV7-8 and TRBJ1-1, with 8 nucleotides matching TRBD1. This CDR3 region has 15 residues. Germline values: CDR1 SGHVS, CDR2 FQNEAQ. V was pared by 1 base and J by 4 bases, with 5 bases of the junction left unmatched. The variable domain in full, completed from reference TRBV7-8 and TRBJ1-1, reads GAGVSQSPRYKVAKRGQDVALRCDPISGHVSLFWYQQALGQGPEFLTYFQNEAQLDKSGLPSDRFFAERPEGSVSTLKIQRTQQEDSAVYLCASSLGDRWSTEAFFGQGTRLTVV.

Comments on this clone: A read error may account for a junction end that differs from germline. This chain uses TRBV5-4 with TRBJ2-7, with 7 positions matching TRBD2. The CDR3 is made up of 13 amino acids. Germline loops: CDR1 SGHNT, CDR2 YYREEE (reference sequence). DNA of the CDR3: TGCGCCAGCAGCCAAGACAGCGGGGACGAGCAGTACTTC. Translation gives CASSQDSGDEQYF.